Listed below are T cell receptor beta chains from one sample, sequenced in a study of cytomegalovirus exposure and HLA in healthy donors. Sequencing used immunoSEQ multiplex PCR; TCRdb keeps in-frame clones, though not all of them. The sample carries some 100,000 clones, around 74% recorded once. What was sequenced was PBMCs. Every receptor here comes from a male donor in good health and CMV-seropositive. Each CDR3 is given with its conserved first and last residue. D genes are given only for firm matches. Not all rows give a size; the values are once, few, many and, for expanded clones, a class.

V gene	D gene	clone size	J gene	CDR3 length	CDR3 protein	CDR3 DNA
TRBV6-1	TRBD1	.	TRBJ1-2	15	CASSEDNWTGYGYAF	TGTGCCAGCAGTGAAGATAATTGGACAGGCTATGGCTACGCCTTC
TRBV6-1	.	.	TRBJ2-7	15	CASSVAGLISYEQYF	TGTGCCAGCAGTGTTGCGGGCCTAATCTCCTACGAGCAGTACTTC
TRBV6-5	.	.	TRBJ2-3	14	CASRVDYGADTQYF	TGTGCCAGCAGGGTAGACTACGGTGCAGATACGCAGTATTTT
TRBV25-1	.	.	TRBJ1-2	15	CASSPQGRENYGYTF	TGTGCCAGCAGTCCCCAGGGAAGAGAGAACTATGGCTACACCTTC
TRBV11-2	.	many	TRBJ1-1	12	CASSFSSRVAFF	TGTGCCAGCAGCTTCTCTTCCCGGGTAGCTTTCTTT
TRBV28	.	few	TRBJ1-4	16	CASSSGKGGVNEKLFF	TGTGCCAGCAGTTCCGGAAAGGGAGGGGTGAATGAAAAACTGTTTTTT
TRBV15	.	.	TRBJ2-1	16	CATSRDRGESYNEQFF	TGTGCCACCAGCAGAGATCGCGGGGAGAGCTACAATGAGCAGTTCTTC
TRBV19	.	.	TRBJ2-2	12	CASSVLSGELFF	TGTGCCAGTAGTGTCTTATCGGGGGAGCTGTTTTTT
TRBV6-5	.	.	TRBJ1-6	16	CASSSGGRSYNSPLHF	TGTGCCAGCAGTTCGGGAGGGAGGTCCTATAATTCACCCCTCCACTTT
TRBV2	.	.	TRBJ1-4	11	CASSYPEKLFF	TGTGCCAGCAGTTATCCTGAAAAACTGTTTTTT
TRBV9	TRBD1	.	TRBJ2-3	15	CASSLRGQVDDTQYF	TGTGCCAGCAGCCTTAGGGGACAGGTTGATGATACGCAGTATTTT
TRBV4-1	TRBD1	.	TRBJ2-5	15	CASSQDLTGGKTQYF	TGCGCCAGCAGCCAAGATCTGACAGGGGGCAAGACCCAGTACTTC
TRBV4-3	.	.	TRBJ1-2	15	CASSQNSASDYGYTF	TGCGCCAGCAGCCAAAACTCGGCCAGCGACTATGGCTACACCTTC
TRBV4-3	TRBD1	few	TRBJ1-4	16	CASSQAQGARGEKLFF	TGCGCCAGCAGCCAAGCCCAGGGGGCGCGGGGTGAAAAACTGTTTTTT
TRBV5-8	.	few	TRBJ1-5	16	CASSPAGAGRGEPQHF	TGTGCCAGCAGCCCGGCGGGGGCCGGAAGAGGGGAGCCCCAGCATTTT
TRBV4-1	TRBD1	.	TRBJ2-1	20	CASSPGRYRGRSPEHNEQFF	TGCGCCAGCAGCCCCGGCCGGTACAGGGGTCGAAGTCCGGAGCACAATGAGCAGTTCTTC
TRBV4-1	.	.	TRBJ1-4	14	CASSQGAGTGDLFF	TGCGCCAGCAGCCAAGGGGCGGGGACGGGGGATCTGTTTTTT
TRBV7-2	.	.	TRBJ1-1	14	CASSLDRGNTEAFF	TGTGCCAGCAGCTTAGACCGGGGTAACACTGAAGCTTTCTTT
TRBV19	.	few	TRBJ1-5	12	CASSIGAQPQHF	TGTGCCAGTAGTATAGGCGCCCAGCCCCAGCATTTT
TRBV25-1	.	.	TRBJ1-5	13	CASSGRHNQPQHF	TGTGCCAGCAGTGGCCGACACAATCAGCCCCAGCATTTT